The T cell receptor beta chain described here comes from a study of blood T cell repertoires in COVID-19. CDR1 and CDR2 from the germline V gene are MDHEN and SYDVKM. This CDR3 is 16 amino acids long. Unmatched junction bases numbered 10, after V lost 2 bases and J lost 4 bases. TCRdb's table, derived via immunoSEQ multiplex PCR, lists solely in-frame clones and lacks some. The sample carries fewer than 350,000 clones, roughly 87% recorded once. This clone was seen more than once but under ten times. Material: PBMCs or T cells enriched from blood (not recorded which). This chain joins TRBV28 and TRBJ2-7; the match to TRBD1 covers 8 bases. The TCR was taken from a woman between 35 and 50 years old who had recovered from COVID-19. The CDR3, as DNA: TGTGCCAGCAGTTTAAGCTTCGACCGGACAGGGTACGAGCAGTACTTC. Its translation is CASSLSFDRTGYEQYF.